The 21 T cell receptor beta chains reported below all come from one sample, sequenced in a study of OX40 agonist ivuxolimab in advanced cancers. Produced via immunoSEQ multiplex PCR; TCRdb's table is partial and in-frame only. This table has 50,000 to 80,000 clones, 84% appearing once. Sequences were derived from CD4+ or CD8+ T cells sorted from blood, sampled in a trial of the OX40 agonist ivuxolimab. Receptor source: an adult with an advanced solid tumor such as melanoma, head and neck, liver or kidney cancer.

This chain links TRBV9 with TRBJ2-3; 8 bases line up with TRBD1. The CDR3 sequence is 17 residues long. Germline assignment: CDR1 SGDLS and CDR2 YYNGEE. V lost 4 bases and J lost 4; bases outside the gene matches: 14. The CDR3 loop is CASSPRGRTGFADTQYF. In nucleotides, the CDR3 is TGTGCCAGCAGCCCCCGGGGAAGGACAGGGTTCGCAGATACGCAGTATTTT. Supplemented by reference TRBV9 and TRBJ2-3, the full variable domain reads DSGVTQTPKHLITATGQRVTLRCSPRSGDLSVYWYQQSLDQGLQFLIQYYNGEERAKGNILERFSAQQFPDLHSELNLSSLELGDSALYFCASSPRGRTGFADTQYFGPGTRLTVL.

The J gene is TRBJ2-5, the V gene TRBV19; 9 bases line up with TRBD1. Near its end, the DNA agrees better with TRBJ2-7, so the J call may be wrong. CDR1 LNHDA and CDR2 SQIVND come from the germline V gene (reference sequence). The CDR3 is made up of 15 amino acids. CDR3 sequence reads: CASRWAETGGYEQYF. The DNA for the CDR3 is TGTGCCAGTAGATGGGCCGAGACAGGGGGCTACGAGCAGTACTTC.

This clone is a singleton in its sample. This rearrangement joins TRBV18 to TRBJ1-1; unclear D gene. The CDR3 covers 16 residues. Germline CDR1 is KGHSH and CDR2 is LQKENI. Deletions cut 0 bases from V and 11 bases from J, with 22 bases between. This CDR3 is CASSPPHPTNVPIAFF. The DNA for the CDR3 is TGTGCCAGCTCACCACCCCATCCGACAAACGTTCCCATTGCTTTCTTT.

This clone is a singleton in its sample. The chain uses TRBV9 and TRBJ2-5, with a tentative D call TRBD2 (6 bases). The V end was cut by 2 bases, the J end by 3 bases, with 11 bases between. The CDR3 consists of 14 residues. Germline V gives CDR1 SGDLS, CDR2 YYNGEE. The CDR3 is CASSVGGGEETQYF. The CDR3 region has the DNA TGTGCCAGCAGCGTGGGTGGAGGGGAAGAGACCCAGTACTTC.

The chain recombines TRBV6-5 with TRBJ2-7; no clear D gene. Germline lookup yields CDR1 MNHEY and CDR2 SVGAGI. Between the trimmed V and J ends, which lost 5 bases and 7 bases, there was a span of 21 bases. The CDR3 is 15 amino acids. The CDR3 nucleotides read TGTGCCAGCAGTCCTTTGTGGTCTCGGCCGAGGGAGCAGTACTTC. Amino acid sequence: CASSPLWSRPREQYF.

V is TRBV2 and J is TRBJ1-5; D call uncertain. The germline V gene encodes CDR1 SNHLY and CDR2 FYNNEI. The CDR3 length is 15 residues. Trimming took off 4 bases at V and 2 bases at J, with 12 bases between the two ends. CDR3 amino acids: CASSGYGGGNQPQHF. CDR3 DNA: TGTGCCAGCAGTGGTTATGGCGGAGGCAATCAGCCCCAGCATTTT.

V and J are TRBV30 and TRBJ1-2; tentatively, D is TRBD1 (6 bases). CDR1 and CDR2 from the germline V gene are GTSNPN and SVGIG (reference sequence). The CDR3 covers 12 residues. Deletions cut 3 bases from V and 4 bases from J, with 9 bases between. CDR3 in amino acids: CAWSGGSYGYTF. CDR3 nucleotides: TGTGCCTGGAGCGGGGGCAGCTATGGCTACACCTTC.

In its sample, this clone was seen a few times. The CDR3 protein is CASSLQGARGNQPQHF. The CDR3 bases are TGTGCCAGTAGTCTCCAGGGGGCTCGGGGCAATCAGCCCCAGCATTTT. This rearrangement joins TRBV19 to TRBJ1-5; 8 bases are shared with TRBD1. CDR1 and CDR2 (germline): LNHDA, SQIVND (reference sequence). The CDR3 is 16 residues long. With 5 bases clipped from V and 2 bases from J, the junction kept 8 bases outside the gene matches. Full variable domain (rest looked up from reference TRBV19 and TRBJ1-5): DGGITQSPKYLFRKEGQNVTLSCEQNLNHDAMYWYRQDPGQGLRLIYYSQIVNDFQKGDIAEGYSVSREKKESFPLTVTSAQKNPTAFYLCASSLQGARGNQPQHFGDGTRLSIL.

The genes are TRBV7-9 and TRBJ2-6, with D perhaps TRBD2 (7 bases). The V and J ends lost 0 bases and 3 bases respectively, with 12 bases between them. The CDR3 extends over 17 amino acids. The germline V gene has CDR1 SEHNR and CDR2 FQNEAQ (reference sequence). CDR3 residues: CASSLAHGGRGANVLTF. CDR3 bases: TGTGCCAGCAGCTTAGCCCACGGGGGGCGTGGGGCCAACGTCCTGACTTTC.

This chain uses TRBV15 with TRBJ1-5; D is possibly TRBD1 (6 bases). The ends were cut back, 3 bases at V and 3 bases at J, with 9 bases in the middle. Germline V lookup: CDR1 LNHNV, CDR2 YYDKDF (reference sequence). The CDR3 is 14 amino acids. The CDR3 is CATSSQGNNQPQHF. Written as DNA, the CDR3 is TGTGCCACCAGCAGCCAGGGGAACAATCAGCCCCAGCATTTT.

The J gene is TRBJ1-4, the V gene TRBV27; tentative D call: TRBD1 (5 bases). The V gene's germline CDR1 is MNHEY and CDR2 SMNVEV (reference sequence). V gave up 4 bases and J gave up 6 bases, with 18 bases separating them. The CDR3 has 16 residues. The CDR3 sequence is CASSSNPDRRYEKLFF. The CDR3 nucleotides read TGTGCCAGCAGTTCAAACCCAGACAGACGATATGAAAAACTGTTTTTT. Full variable domain (rest looked up from reference TRBV27 and TRBJ1-4): EAQVTQNPRYLITVTGKKLTVTCSQNMNHEYMSWYRQDPGLGLRQIYYSMNVEVTDKGDVPEGYKVSRKEKRNFPLILESPSPNQTSLYFCASSSNPDRRYEKLFFGSGTQLSVL.

The chain links TRBV7-3 to TRBJ2-1; TRBD2 matches at 8 bases. Germline V gene lookup returns CDR1 SGHTA and CDR2 FQGTGA. CDR3 length: 16 amino acids. V lost 1 base and J lost 0; bases outside the gene matches: 2. CDR3 region: CASSLSGGSSYNEQFF. The CDR3 DNA reads as TGTGCCAGCAGCTTAAGCGGGGGGTCCTCCTACAATGAGCAGTTCTTC.

J is TRBJ2-5 and V is TRBV2, with TRBD1 matching over 8 bases. This CDR3 is 16 amino acids long. V shed 4 bases and J 5 bases; nucleotides not matched to a gene: 12. The germline V gene encodes CDR1 SNHLY and CDR2 FYNNEI. Written as DNA, the CDR3 is TGTGCCAGCAGTGGTGTATTTGGACAGGGTTACGAGACCCAGTACTTC. The encoded protein is CASSGVFGQGYETQYF. Supplemented by reference TRBV2 and TRBJ2-5, the full variable domain reads EPEVTQTPSHQVTQMGQEVILRCVPISNHLYFYWYRQILGQKVEFLVSFYNNEISEKSEIFDDQFSVERPDGSNFTLKIRSTKLEDSAMYFCASSGVFGQGYETQYFGPGTRLLVL.

The chain has TRBV4-3 and TRBJ2-5; 12 nucleotides agree with TRBD2. The CDR3 spans 16 residues. Germline V gives CDR1 LGHNA, CDR2 YSLEER. J lost 3 bases, V lost 1 base, and 3 bases had no gene match. The DNA of the CDR3 is TGCGCCAGCAGCCAAGGGACTAGCGGGGATAAAGAGACCCAGTACTTC. Its translation is CASSQGTSGDKETQYF.

This chain uses TRBV2 with TRBJ1-1; D is unclear. Germline CDR1 and CDR2: SNHLY and FYNNEI. V shed 2 bases and J shed 0 bases, with 7 bases lying between them. The CDR3 has 14 amino acids. CDR3 nucleotide sequence: TGTGCCAGCAGTGAAACGTTCCTGAACACTGAAGCTTTCTTT. Protein: CASSETFLNTEAFF.

The genes are TRBV7-9 and TRBJ1-1; TRBD1 might be the D (6 bases). V was pared by 5 bases and J by 1 base, with 17 bases between. CDR3 length: 16 residues. Per germline, CDR1 SEHNR and CDR2 FQNEAQ (reference sequence). As DNA, the CDR3 is TGTGCCAGCAGCCGACCGGGGGCACGAGGGAACACTGAAGCTTTCTTT. It codes for CASSRPGARGNTEAFF. Looking up the rest from reference TRBV7-9 and TRBJ1-1 gives the full variable domain: DTGVSQNPRHKITKRGQNVTFRCDPISEHNRLYWYRQTLGQGPEFLTYFQNEAQLEKSRLLSDRFSAERPKGSFSTLEIQRTEQGDSAMYLCASSRPGARGNTEAFFGQGTRLTVV.

This chain connects TRBV5-1 to TRBJ2-7; a weak D match, TRBD1 (6 bases). Trimming stripped 4 bases from V and 2 bases from J, with 13 bases between. This CDR3 spans 14 amino acids. Germline V gives CDR1 SGHRS, CDR2 YFSETQ. CDR3 nucleotides: TGCGCCAGCAGCCCGGGGACACTCCCCTACGAGCAGTACTTC. Translated, it gives CASSPGTLPYEQYF.

This clone is a singleton in its sample. The chain links TRBV5-1 to TRBJ1-4; weak D call: TRBD1 (6 bases). Germline lookup yields CDR1 SGHRS and CDR2 YFSETQ. This CDR3 has 16 amino acids. V gave up 0 bases and J gave up 2 bases, with 11 bases separating them. In DNA, the CDR3 is TGCGCCAGCAGCTTGGCCGGGGGCGCGACTAATGAAAAACTGTTTTTT. Residues: CASSLAGGATNEKLFF.

To note about this clone: The junction departs from the called germline gene at one end, perhaps through a read error. J is TRBJ2-1 and V is TRBV7-7; perhaps TRBD2 as D (5 bases). The CDR3 length is 16 residues. Germline V gene data show CDR1 as SSHAT and CDR2 as FNYEAQ (reference sequence). The CDR3 nucleotides are TGTGCTAGCAGCCCGCGTGGAGGAGGCTCCTACAATGAGCAGTTCTTC. Translated, it gives CASSPRGGGSYNEQFF.

This clone was counted a single time. This chain joins TRBV5-1 and TRBJ2-3; 13 bases are shared with TRBD2. Germline CDR1 reads SGHRS; CDR2 reads YFSETQ. V trimming: 4 bases; J trimming: 5 bases; junction bases outside the gene matches: 7. CDR3 length equals 16 residues. CDR3 protein: CASSPGLAGAVDTQYF. In DNA, the CDR3 is TGCGCCAGCAGCCCTGGACTAGCGGGAGCCGTAGATACGCAGTATTTT.

The chain carries TRBV5-4 and TRBJ2-1, with D possibly being TRBD2 (5 bases). V gave up 8 bases and J gave up 7 bases, with 16 bases separating them. CDR1 and CDR2 (germline): SGHNT, YYREEE (reference sequence). The CDR3 extends over 13 amino acids. CDR3 amino acids: CASKKSSGNEQFF. DNA for the CDR3: TGTGCCAGTAAAAAATCATCGGGGAATGAGCAGTTCTTC. The full variable domain, its missing parts supplied by reference TRBV5-4 and TRBJ2-1, is ETGVTQSPTHLIKTRGQQVTLRCSSQSGHNTVSWYQQALGQGPQFIFQYYREEENGRGNFPPRFSGLQFPNYSSELNVNALELDDSALYLCASKKSSGNEQFFGPGTRLTVL.